One T cell receptor (beta chain) is described in this entry. The data were obtained in a study of shared clonotypes between healthy human individuals. Germline CDR1 SGDLS, CDR2 YYNGEE. The V end was cut by 4 bases, the J end by 6 bases, with 11 bases between. CDR3 length: 12 amino acids. DNA input for the unsorted PBMC replicate PCRs was around 0.3 ug, 31,000 or so T cell genomes. Unsorted PBMC DNA was run through sequencing on ten immunoSEQ deep assay plates. The data were produced by immunoSEQ multiplex PCR, yet TCRdb's version contains in-frame clones alone and is incomplete. Seen here are about half a million clones, 78% observed once, and the top ten hold about 12%. Recent acute infections and vaccinations were absent in the healthy HIV-negative adult donors. The study drew all its donors from Caucasian adults living in Nashville, Tennessee.

The receptor was derived from a woman aged 40 to 50 in good health. Some clones in this sample may be carry-over from other donors' samples. The sequenced sample was PBMCs. The V and J genes are TRBV9 and TRBJ2-7; D might be TRBD1 (5 bases). The DNA for the CDR3 is TGTGCCAGCAGCCCTGGTGGGGCCGAGCAGTACTTC. This gives the protein CASSPGGAEQYF. Full variable domain (remainder filled in from reference TRBV9 and TRBJ2-7): DSGVTQTPKHLITATGQRVTLRCSPRSGDLSVYWYQQSLDQGLQFLIQYYNGEERAKGNILERFSAQQFPDLHSELNLSSLELGDSALYFCASSPGGAEQYFGPGTRLTVT.